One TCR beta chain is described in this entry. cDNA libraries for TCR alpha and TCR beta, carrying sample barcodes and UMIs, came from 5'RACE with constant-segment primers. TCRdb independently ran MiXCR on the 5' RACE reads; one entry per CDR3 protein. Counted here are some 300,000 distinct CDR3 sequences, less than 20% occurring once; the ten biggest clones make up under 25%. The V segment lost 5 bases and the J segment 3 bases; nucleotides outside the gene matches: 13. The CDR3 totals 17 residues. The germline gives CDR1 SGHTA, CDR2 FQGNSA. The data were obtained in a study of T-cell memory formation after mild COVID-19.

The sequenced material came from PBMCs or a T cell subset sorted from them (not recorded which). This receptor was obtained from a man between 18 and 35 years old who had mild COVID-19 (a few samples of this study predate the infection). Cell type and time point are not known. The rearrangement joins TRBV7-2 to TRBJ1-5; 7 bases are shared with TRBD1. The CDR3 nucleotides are TGTGCCAGCAGCCCCGCGGGGAGGACAGGATTCAATCAGCCCCAGCATTTT. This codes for CASSPAGRTGFNQPQHF.